The sequence of this T cell receptor beta chain was determined in a study of beta chain features in type 1 diabetes. About the research overall: The patients were much like the healthy donors in age, gender and cell yields. Study-level results: All four CD4+ subsets of Type 1 diabetes patients contained TCRB CDR3s that were moderately but significantly shorter.

V shed 9 bases, J shed 8 bases, and the junction held 10 bases outside the gene matches. Germline CDR1 LNHNV, CDR2 YYDKDF (reference sequence). The CDR3 has 13 residues. Of the isolated RNA, all was reverse transcribed, and so the sequenced material was expressed TCRB transcripts. Libraries were prepared by immunoSEQ multiplex PCR; TCRdb keeps only in-frame clonotypes and omits some of them. The data contain 300,000 to 400,000 clones, roughly an eighth of them singletons. This clone was seen many times. What it binds is not known. The TCR was taken from a man between 18 and 35 years old in good health. The sample was naive CD4+ T cells from blood. The V and J genes are TRBV15 and TRBJ2-1, with TRBD2 identical over 7 bases. In DNA, the CDR3 is TGTGCCACTCGACTAGCAGGTGGAGATGAGCAGTTCTTC. This sequence encodes CATRLAGGDEQFF.